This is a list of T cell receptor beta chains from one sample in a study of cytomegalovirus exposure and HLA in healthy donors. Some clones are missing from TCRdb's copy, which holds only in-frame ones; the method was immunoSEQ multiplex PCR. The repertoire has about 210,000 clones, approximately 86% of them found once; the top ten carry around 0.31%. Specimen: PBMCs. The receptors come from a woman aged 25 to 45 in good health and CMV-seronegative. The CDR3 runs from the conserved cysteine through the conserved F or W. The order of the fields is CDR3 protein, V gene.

CDR3 protein: CASSFGGRTTGELFF; V gene: TRBV5-6
CDR3 protein: CASSPREAGNTIYF; V gene: TRBV23-1
CDR3 protein: CASSLSGTGGVYEQYF; V gene: TRBV27
CDR3 protein: CASSHLAGVHTQYF; V gene: TRBV14
CDR3 protein: CASSLLTGELFF; V gene: TRBV6-5
CDR3 protein: CSVVLQHNQPQHF; V gene: TRBV29-1
CDR3 protein: CASSDGTGYQPQHF; V gene: TRBV2
CDR3 protein: CASSQGVLAGGRGGEQFF; V gene: TRBV4-1
CDR3 protein: CASSLGQGGPGPQHF; V gene: TRBV6-5
CDR3 protein: CASSIGRGSNEQYF; V gene: TRBV19
CDR3 protein: CASSRDYLNEQYF; V gene: TRBV5-1
CDR3 protein: CSVVTSGQYNEQFF; V gene: TRBV29-1
CDR3 protein: CASSIPGTGGFQPQHF; V gene: TRBV28
CDR3 protein: CASSYTVQNTGELFF; V gene: TRBV5-1
CDR3 protein: CASKGRGTDTQYF; V gene: TRBV6-1
CDR3 protein: CATSRERRGEQYF; V gene: TRBV15
CDR3 protein: CASSQRSSGANVLTF; V gene: TRBV4-1
CDR3 protein: CATSYSSGNEQFF; V gene: TRBV15
CDR3 protein: CASSLGQREGTTYNEQFF; V gene: TRBV7-8
CDR3 protein: CASSWPGGSADEQFF; V gene: TRBV6-6
CDR3 protein: CASSNDREANTGELFF; V gene: TRBV27
CDR3 protein: CASTLYAWGVTDTQYF; V gene: TRBV4-1